These 21 T cell receptor beta chains came from one sample sequenced in a study of cytomegalovirus exposure and HLA in healthy donors. The PCR made use of 60 Vbeta and 13 Jbeta primers. Assay: immunoSEQ multiplex PCR; the TCRdb copy retains only in-frame clones and omits some. The sample records approximately 98,000 clones, approximately 72% being singletons. Specimen: PBMCs. These receptors were collected from a man aged 18 to 35 in good health and CMV-seropositive.

The chain combines TRBV5-4 with TRBJ1-2, with TRBD1 as a possible D gene (6 bases). Germline V gene lookup returns CDR1 SGHNT and CDR2 YYREEE (reference sequence). This CDR3 region has 13 residues. Trimming removed 4 bases from V and 6 bases from J, with 13 bases in between. The CDR3, as DNA: TGTGCCAGCAGCGCCACAGGGCGGCATGGCTACACCTTC. Protein product: CASSATGRHGYTF. The whole variable domain, filled in from reference TRBV5-4 and TRBJ1-2, reads ETGVTQSPTHLIKTRGQQVTLRCSSQSGHNTVSWYQQALGQGPQFIFQYYREEENGRGNFPPRFSGLQFPNYSSELNVNALELDDSALYLCASSATGRHGYTFGSGTRLTVV.

The CDR3 region is CASSLSLAATVYEQYF. The CDR3 nucleotides read TGTGCCAGCAGTTTAAGTCTAGCGGCGACAGTCTACGAGCAGTACTTC. The chain links TRBV27 to TRBJ2-7, with TRBD2 identical over 7 bases. Germline V CDR1 and CDR2: MNHEY, SMNVEV (reference sequence). V shed 2 bases and J 3 bases; nucleotides not matched to a gene: 10. This CDR3 comprises 16 residues.

The chain joins TRBV28 to TRBJ1-1; 7 bases are shared with TRBD1. CDR3 length: 13 amino acids. From germline, CDR1 is MDHEN and CDR2 SYDVKM. The V and J ends lost 5 bases and 7 bases, in that order; junction bases with no gene match: 7. The CDR3 DNA reads TGTGCCAGCAGTCTCACCCGACAGGGTGAAGCTTTCTTT. This encodes CASSLTRQGEAFF.

This clone was counted once. The chain employs TRBV14 and TRBJ2-2; 12 bases are a match to TRBD1. V lost 1 base to trimming and J lost 6 bases; unmatched junction nucleotides: 0. The CDR3 totals 15 residues. Germline V gene data show CDR1 as SGHDN and CDR2 as FVKESK. DNA for the CDR3: TGTGCCAGCAGCCAAGGGGACAGGGGGCCCGGGGAGCTGTTTTTT. Translating gives CASSQGDRGPGELFF.

This chain uses TRBV10-3 with TRBJ2-7; a weak D match, TRBD1 (6 bases). Germline CDR1 and CDR2: ENHRY and SYGVKD. V was cut by 2 bases and J by 0 bases, with 8 bases left in between. CDR3 length: 14 amino acids. The CDR3 sequence: CAISERQDSYEQYF. In DNA, the CDR3 is TGTGCCATCAGTGAGCGACAGGACTCCTACGAGCAGTACTTC.

The rearrangement uses TRBV10-2 and TRBJ2-7, with D possibly TRBD2 on 5 matching bases. V gave up 3 bases and J gave up 3 bases, with 9 bases separating them. The germline V gene has CDR1 WSHSY and CDR2 SAAADI. CDR3 size: 13 residues. CDR3 amino acids: CASSEGSVYEQYF. In DNA form, the CDR3 reads TGCGCCAGCAGTGAAGGGAGTGTCTACGAGCAGTACTTC.

The CDR3 region is CASRGDSLNEKLFF. The CDR3 region has the DNA TGTGCCAGCAGAGGGGACAGCCTTAATGAAAAACTGTTTTTT. The chain carries TRBV2 and TRBJ1-4, with 7 bases that match TRBD1. The CDR3 is 14 amino acids. Germline CDR1 is SNHLY and CDR2 is FYNNEI. The ends lost 6 bases at V and 4 bases at J; junction bases unmatched: 5.

This clone has a handful of counts. CDR3 residues: CASSLGGGFNQPQHF. In DNA, the CDR3 is TGTGCCAGCAGCTTAGGGGGGGGATTCAATCAGCCCCAGCATTTT. This chain uses TRBV7-6 with TRBJ1-5, with TRBD1 as a possible D gene (5 bases). The V gene's germline CDR1 is SGHVS and CDR2 FNYEAQ. This CDR3 comprises 15 residues. Trimming stripped 1 base from V and 3 bases from J, with 10 bases between. Variable domain in full (rest from reference TRBV7-6 and TRBJ1-5): GAGVSQSPRYKVTKRGQDVALRCDPISGHVSLYWYRQALGQGPEFLTYFNYEAQQDKSGLPNDRFSAERPEGSISTLTIQRTEQRDSAMYRCASSLGGGFNQPQHFGDGTRLSIL.

The chain recombines TRBV27 with TRBJ1-2; 7 bases map to TRBD1. The CDR3 covers 12 residues. The J segment lost 7 bases and the V segment lost 5 bases, leaving 4 bases of the junction unmatched. Germline V gene data show CDR1 as MNHEY and CDR2 as SMNVEV (reference sequence). The CDR3 DNA reads TGTGCCAGCAGTCCGACAGGGTTTGGCTACACCTTC. This codes for CASSPTGFGYTF.

V usage is TRBV10-3 and J usage is TRBJ1-2; 8 nucleotides match TRBD1. V lost 0 bases and J lost 6; bases outside the gene matches: 15. The CDR3 length is 18 residues. In germline, CDR1 is ENHRY, CDR2 SYGVKD. CDR3 sequence reads: CAISESFGKLNRGDGYTF. DNA of the CDR3: TGTGCCATCAGTGAGTCGTTTGGAAAGTTGAACAGGGGGGATGGCTACACCTTC.

The chain uses TRBV18 and TRBJ1-1; possibly TRBD1 for D (6 bases). The V gene lost 5 bases and the J gene lost 3 bases, with 13 bases spanning the gap. CDR1 KGHSH and CDR2 LQKENI come from the germline V gene. The CDR3 is 14 amino acids. The CDR3 is CASSERQVYTEAFF. The DNA of the CDR3 is TGTGCCAGCTCAGAGAGACAGGTCTACACTGAAGCTTTCTTT. Filled out from reference TRBV18 and TRBJ1-1, the complete variable domain reads NAGVMQNPRHLVRRRGQEARLRCSPMKGHSHVYWYRQLPEEGLKFMVYLQKENIIDESGMPKERFSAEFPKEGPSILRIQQVVRGDSAAYFCASSERQVYTEAFFGQGTRLTVV.

In its sample, this clone was seen once. The chain uses TRBV4-1 and TRBJ2-3; possibly TRBD1 for D (5 bases). Trimming cost V 7 bases and J 2 bases, with 19 bases left between them. Germline CDR1 reads MGHRA; CDR2 reads YSYEKL. The CDR3 loop spans 16 amino acids. CDR3 in DNA: TGCGCCAGCACCATCGAGACGACAGTTATCACAGATACGCAGTATTTT. Its protein is CASTIETTVITDTQYF.

J is TRBJ2-7 and V is TRBV27; 12 nucleotides match TRBD2. With V trimmed by 8 bases and J by 4 bases, 9 bases remained unmatched. Germline V gene data show CDR1 as MNHEY and CDR2 as SMNVEV (reference sequence). The CDR3 length is 15 residues. CDR3 protein: CASSTLAGGRYEQYF. The DNA for the CDR3 is TGTGCCAGCTCCACCCTAGCGGGGGGGCGGTACGAGCAGTACTTC.

This clone was recorded a few times. The gene calls are TRBV2 and TRBJ2-7, with TRBD2 matching 7 bases. The junction had 3 bases not matched to a gene; V was cut back by 6 bases and J by 1 base. CDR3 length equals 13 residues. Germline V CDR1 and CDR2: SNHLY, FYNNEI. The CDR3 region has the DNA TGTGCCAGCAGGGCTAGCGGTTCCTACGAGCAGTACTTC. Amino acid sequence: CASRASGSYEQYF.

With regard to this clone: The conserved closing phenylalanine or tryptophan is absent in this CDR3, likely reflecting a read error. The chain carries TRBV6-5 and TRBJ1-6; D is perhaps TRBD1 (6 bases). The CDR3 length is 13 residues. Per the germline V gene, CDR1 is MNHEY and CDR2 is SVGAGI. The ends were cut back, 4 bases at V and 11 bases at J, with 12 bases in the middle. This CDR3 reads CASSFADRAPLHL. The CDR3 region has the DNA TGTGCCAGCAGTTTCGCGGACAGAGCACCCCTCCACCTT.

The V call is TRBV7-9, the J call TRBJ2-1; tentative D call: TRBD2 (6 bases). CDR1 and CDR2 (germline): SEHNR, FQNEAQ (reference sequence). Trimming cost V 3 bases and J 7 bases, with 16 bases left between them. The CDR3 spans 15 residues. The CDR3 loop reads CASSFTGGTGNEQFF. CDR3 sequence (DNA): TGTGCCAGCAGCTTTACCGGGGGAACCGGAAATGAGCAGTTCTTC.

This clone was seen a few times. The gene calls are TRBV6-1 and TRBJ2-7; D unresolved. The CDR3 contains 13 residues. Per germline, CDR1 MNHNS and CDR2 SASEGT. The germline V and J ends were trimmed by 6 bases and 0 bases, with 9 bases remaining between them. CDR3 loop: CASSREPSYEQYF. The CDR3 DNA is TGTGCCAGCAGCCGTGAGCCCTCCTACGAGCAGTACTTC.

The chain uses TRBV7-2 and TRBJ1-6; 8 nucleotides agree with TRBD1. CDR3 length: 14 residues. CDR1 SGHTA and CDR2 FQGNSA come from the germline V gene. Losses at the gene ends were 6 bases for V and 5 bases for J; bases not matched to a gene: 3. CDR3 coding DNA: TGTGCCAGCAGTTGGGACAGGAATAATTCACCCCTCCACTTT. Translating it yields CASSWDRNNSPLHF.

In this sample, this clone turned up once. The chain joins TRBV30 to TRBJ1-6; maybe TRBD1 (6 bases). CDR1 GTSNPN and CDR2 SVGIG come from the germline V gene (reference sequence). This CDR3 region has 12 residues. The CDR3 coding sequence is TGTGCTTGTACAGGGTTCTCTTCACCCCTCCACTTT. Amino acid sequence: CACTGFSSPLHF.

This clone was detected only a few times. This sequence joins TRBV6-4 and TRBJ1-5; perhaps TRBD1 as D (6 bases). The V gene lost 11 bases and the J gene lost 4 bases, with 18 bases spanning the gap. Germline CDR1 is MRHNA and CDR2 is SNTAGT. There are 14 residues in the CDR3. CDR3 protein: CAGYLGQRNQPQHF. The CDR3 region has the DNA TGTGCCGGCTATCTAGGACAGCGAAATCAGCCCCAGCATTTT.

This chain uses TRBV27 with TRBJ2-3; 11 positions agree with TRBD2. The CDR3 has 17 residues. Germline CDR1 and CDR2: MNHEY and SMNVEV (reference sequence). Unmatched junction bases numbered 8, after V lost 3 bases and J lost 3 bases. DNA of the CDR3: TGTGCCAGCAGTTTCGGATTAGCGGGGGGGTATACAGATACGCAGTATTTT. Translating it yields CASSFGLAGGYTDTQYF.